This is a list of T cell receptor beta chains from one sample in a study of cytomegalovirus exposure and HLA in healthy donors. Libraries were prepared by immunoSEQ multiplex PCR; TCRdb keeps only in-frame clonotypes and omits some of them. The sample carries under 250,000 clones, almost 80% recorded once. Sequenced sample: PBMCs. These receptors all stem from a male donor in good health and CMV-seronegative. CDR3s include the opening cysteine and the closing phenylalanine or tryptophan. D genes are given only for firm matches. Size values are once, few and many counts, or a class for expanded clones, and some rows have none.

d_call j_call cdr3_length clone_size v_call cdr3_nt cdr3_aa
TRBD2 TRBJ2-3 14 . TRBV9 TGTGCCAGCAGCGTAAGGCGGGAGGTAGATACGCAGTATTTT CASSVRREVDTQYF
. TRBJ2-1 13 . TRBV4-3 TGCGCCAGCAGCAATCGACAGGACAATGAGCAGTTCTTC CASSNRQDNEQFF
TRBD1 TRBJ2-5 15 . TRBV5-1 TGCGCCAGCAGGCCGACAGGGGGCCAGGGGGAGACCCAGTACTTC CASRPTGGQGETQYF
. TRBJ2-1 15 . TRBV15 TGTGCCACCAGCAGAGAGGACAGCTCCTACAATGAGCAGTTCTTC CATSREDSSYNEQFF
. TRBJ1-1 14 . TRBV6-4 TGTGCCAGCAGTGACCCCAGTTTGTACACTGAAGCTTTCTTT CASSDPSLYTEAFF
. TRBJ1-4 14 . TRBV6-5 TGTGCCAGCACCGGCGGAGGGGTGGGTGAAAAACTGTTTTTT CASTGGGVGEKLFF
TRBD1 TRBJ1-2 13 . TRBV30 TGTGCCTGGAAGGGGACAGGGGACTATGGCTACACCTTC CAWKGTGDYGYTF
. TRBJ1-3 17 . TRBV28 TGTGCCAGCAGTTATAACCCCCAGGGGCTCCGTGGAAACACCATATATTTT CASSYNPQGLRGNTIYF
. TRBJ1-6 16 . TRBV30 TGTGCCTGGAGTGTAGTTTCGGCAGGGATGGCTTCACCCCTCCACTTT CAWSVVSAGMASPLHF
TRBD1 TRBJ2-5 16 once TRBV7-9 TGTGCCAGCAGCTCTACAGGGGGGCCCATATGGGAGACCCAGTACTTC CASSSTGGPIWETQYF
TRBD1 TRBJ1-5 17 . TRBV18 TGTGCCAGCTCACCGCGACAGGGTAACAACGGCAATCAGCCCCAGCATTTT CASSPRQGNNGNQPQHF
. TRBJ2-7 14 once TRBV11-2 TGTGCCAGCAGCTTAGAGGAGCAGTACTACGAGCAGTACTTC CASSLEEQYYEQYF
. TRBJ2-1 13 once TRBV28 TGTGCCAGCACCATTACAGGCTACAATGAGCAGTTCTTC CASTITGYNEQFF
TRBD1 TRBJ1-5 15 . TRBV10-3 TGTGCCATCAGTGAGGCGGAGACAGGGGGACAGCCCCAGCATTTT CAISEAETGGQPQHF
. TRBJ2-2 14 . TRBV6-1 TGTGCCAGCAGTGAGTCTCGGAACACCGGGGAGCTGTTTTTT CASSESRNTGELFF
TRBD1 TRBJ2-7 14 few TRBV7-6 TGTGCCAGCAGCTTAGGGACAGGGAGCTACGAGCAGTACTTC CASSLGTGSYEQYF
. TRBJ2-4 16 once TRBV28 TGTGCCAGCAGTTTAAGTCTGCGTCTAGCCAAAAACATTCAGTACTTC CASSLSLRLAKNIQYF
. TRBJ2-7 13 . TRBV9 TGTGCCAGCAGCGTAGATCCTCGGTACGAGCAGTACTTC CASSVDPRYEQYF
TRBD1 TRBJ2-7 13 . TRBV2 TGTGCCAGCAGCCGGGACAGGGACTACGAGCAGTACTTC CASSRDRDYEQYF
TRBD2 TRBJ2-1 16 . TRBV9 TGTGCCAGCAGCGTAGGGTCGGCGGGAGGGCACAATGAGCAGTTCTTC CASSVGSAGGHNEQFF
TRBD2 TRBJ2-1 14 few TRBV9 TGTGCCAGCAGCACTGTAGCGGGAGAGAATGAGCAGTTCTTC CASSTVAGENEQFF
. TRBJ1-1 13 . TRBV30 TGTGCCTGGGACAGGAAACGGGGCACTGAAGCTTTCTTT CAWDRKRGTEAFF
. TRBJ1-1 12 . TRBV25-1 TGTGCCAGCAGTATACGGTCTCCGGGAGCTTTCTTT CASSIRSPGAFF
. TRBJ1-4 16 . TRBV4-3 TGCGCCAGCAGTCAAGGTACAGGCCTAGGTAATGAAAAACTGTTTTTT CASSQGTGLGNEKLFF
TRBD1 TRBJ1-6 16 . TRBV19 TGTGCCAGTAGTATAGAAACAGGGGTCCGTAATTCACCCCTCCACTTT CASSIETGVRNSPLHF
TRBD2 TRBJ2-5 15 . TRBV30 TGTGCCTGGAGTGTAAAGCGCGGGAGGTGGGAGACCCAGTACTTC CAWSVKRGRWETQYF
TRBD1 TRBJ1-5 16 . TRBV28 TGTGCCAGCAGTTTAGGGCAGGGGGCGGGTGGTCAGCCCCAGCATTTT CASSLGQGAGGQPQHF
. TRBJ2-1 15 once TRBV7-2 TGTGCCAGCAGCTTAGGACCCTCGAGGATAAATGAGCAGTTCTTC CASSLGPSRINEQFF
TRBD2 TRBJ2-7 14 . TRBV7-8 TGTGCCAGCAGCTTATTGGCGGGGGGTTACGAGCAGTACTTC CASSLLAGGYEQYF
. TRBJ2-1 16 . TRBV14 TGTGCCAGCAGCCTGACTGGCGGGGGCCCCTACAATGAGCAGTTCTTC CASSLTGGGPYNEQFF
TRBD1 TRBJ1-2 14 once TRBV28 TGTGCCAGCAGTCCACCGTCAGGGGGCAGTGGCTACACCTTC CASSPPSGGSGYTF
. TRBJ2-2 15 . TRBV5-6 TGTGCCAGCAGCTTGGACAGGACCTACACCGGGGAGCTGTTTTTT CASSLDRTYTGELFF
. TRBJ2-7 19 . TRBV4-3 TGCGCCAGCAGCCAAGCTCGGACAGATCACCCTGGAGGCCTATACGAGCAGTACTTC CASSQARTDHPGGLYEQYF
. TRBJ1-3 15 . TRBV30 TGTGCCTGGATCCCTCTAGGTGAGGCCGGAAACACCATATATTTT CAWIPLGEAGNTIYF
. TRBJ2-3 12 . TRBV7-2 TGTGCCAGCAGCCCCGGGTCAGATACGCAGTATTTT CASSPGSDTQYF
TRBD1 TRBJ2-5 15 once TRBV7-2 TGTGCCAGCAGCTTATGGGCAGGGGGCTATGAGACCCAGTACTTC CASSLWAGGYETQYF
. TRBJ1-6 16 . TRBV2 TGTGCCAGCATCGAGGACTGGGCAGCACATAATTCACCCCTCCACTTT CASIEDWAAHNSPLHF
. TRBJ2-1 15 . TRBV5-3 TGTGCCAGAAGCTACAGACTAGGCCCCTACAATGAGCAGTTCTTC CARSYRLGPYNEQFF
. TRBJ1-4 14 . TRBV15 TGTGCCACCAGCAGAGTCCAAACTAATGAAAAACTGTTTTTT CATSRVQTNEKLFF
. TRBJ1-2 16 . TRBV7-8 TGTGCCAGCAGCTTAGGGGGGGGTGATACTAACTATGGCTACACCTTC CASSLGGGDTNYGYTF
. TRBJ2-3 11 . TRBV20-1 TGCAGTGCTCTGCTAGGAGATACGCAGTATTTT CSALLGDTQYF
TRBD2 TRBJ2-3 16 . TRBV4-2 TGTGCCAGCAGCCAAGGCGGGGGGAGGGTCACAGATACGCAGTATTTT CASSQGGGRVTDTQYF